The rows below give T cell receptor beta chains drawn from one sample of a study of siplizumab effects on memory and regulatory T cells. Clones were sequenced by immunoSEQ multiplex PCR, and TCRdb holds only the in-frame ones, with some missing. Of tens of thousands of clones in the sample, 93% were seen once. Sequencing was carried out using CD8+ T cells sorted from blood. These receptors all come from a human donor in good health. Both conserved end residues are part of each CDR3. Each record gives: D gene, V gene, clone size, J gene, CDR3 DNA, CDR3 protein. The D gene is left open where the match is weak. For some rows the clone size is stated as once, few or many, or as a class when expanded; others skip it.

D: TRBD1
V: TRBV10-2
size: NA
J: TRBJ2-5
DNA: TGCGCCAGCAGCGAGACAGGGGACCAAGAGACCCAGTACTTC
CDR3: CASSETGDQETQYF

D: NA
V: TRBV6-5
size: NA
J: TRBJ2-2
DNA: TGTGCCAGCAGACCCCTAGCTCTCGACACCGGGGAGCTGTTTTTT
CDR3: CASRPLALDTGELFF

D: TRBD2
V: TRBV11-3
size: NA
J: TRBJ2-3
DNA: TGTGCCAGCAGCCAACGAAGCTCGGGAGGGCTAGGAGATACGCAGTATTTT
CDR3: CASSQRSSGGLGDTQYF

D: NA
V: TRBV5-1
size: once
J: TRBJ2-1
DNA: TGCGCCAGCAGCTTGGCCCAGGGTACCCACAATGAGCAGTTCTTC
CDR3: CASSLAQGTHNEQFF

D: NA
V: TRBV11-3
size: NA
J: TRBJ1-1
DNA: TGTGCCAGCAGCCCCACTATGAACACTGAAGCTTTCTTT
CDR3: CASSPTMNTEAFF

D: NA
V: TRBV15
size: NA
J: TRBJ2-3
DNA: TGTGCCACCAGCCCCAGGGGGGAGGCAGATACGCAGTATTTT
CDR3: CATSPRGEADTQYF

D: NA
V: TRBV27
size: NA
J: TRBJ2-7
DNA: TGTGCCAGCAGCGGAGGCCCCTACGAGCAGTACTTC
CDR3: CASSGGPYEQYF

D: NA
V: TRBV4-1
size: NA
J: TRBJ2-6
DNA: TGCGCCAGCAGCCAAGATTCCACCCTGGGGGCCAACGTCCTGACTTTC
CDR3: CASSQDSTLGANVLTF

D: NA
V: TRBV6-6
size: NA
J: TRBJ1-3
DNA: TGTGCCAGCAGTTACCCGGGACTCAACTCTGGAAACACCATATATTTT
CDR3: CASSYPGLNSGNTIYF

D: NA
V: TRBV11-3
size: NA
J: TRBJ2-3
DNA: TGTGCCAGCAGCTCTCGCCGTGGACAGGGTGACCGGGAGGACACAGATACGCAGTATTTT
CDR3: CASSSRRGQGDREDTDTQYF

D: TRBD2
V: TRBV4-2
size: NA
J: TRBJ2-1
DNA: TGTGCCAGCAGCCTAAGCGGGGGGGCCAATGAGCAGTTCTTC
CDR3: CASSLSGGANEQFF

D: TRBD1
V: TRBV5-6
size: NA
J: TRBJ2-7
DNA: TGTGCCAGCAGCCCGGAGACAGGGGTTGATGTGGACGAGCAGTACTTC
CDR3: CASSPETGVDVDEQYF

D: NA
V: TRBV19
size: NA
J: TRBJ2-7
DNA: TGTGCCAGTAGTATACCTCCCCCCGAGCAGTACTTC
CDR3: CASSIPPPEQYF

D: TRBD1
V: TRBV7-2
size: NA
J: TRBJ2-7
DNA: TGTGCCAGCAGCTTATACAGGGGTGACGTCTACGAGCAGTACTTC
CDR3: CASSLYRGDVYEQYF

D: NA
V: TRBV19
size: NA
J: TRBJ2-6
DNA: TGTGCCAGTAGTATAGGGGGGACTGTATTCTCTGGGGCCAACGTCCTGACTTTC
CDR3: CASSIGGTVFSGANVLTF

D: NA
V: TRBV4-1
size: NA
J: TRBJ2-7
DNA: TGCGCCAGCAGCCACTCGATATCGGGGGCTGGATACGAGCAGTACTTC
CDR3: CASSHSISGAGYEQYF

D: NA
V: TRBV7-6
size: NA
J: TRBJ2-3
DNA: TGTGCCAGCAGCTTAGCAGGGGCCAACACAGATACGCAGTATTTT
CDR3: CASSLAGANTDTQYF

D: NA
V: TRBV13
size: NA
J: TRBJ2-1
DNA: TGTGCCAGCAGCTTAGGACGCAATCATTACAATGAGCAGTTCTTC
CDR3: CASSLGRNHYNEQFF

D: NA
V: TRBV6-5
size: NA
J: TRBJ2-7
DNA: TGTGCCAGCAGTTACTCGGGGTTCCCCTACGAGCAGTACTTC
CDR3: CASSYSGFPYEQYF

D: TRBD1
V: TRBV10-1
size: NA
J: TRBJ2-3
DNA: TGCGCCAGCAGCGCAGGGGGCGCGGGAGATACGCAGTATTTT
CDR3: CASSAGGAGDTQYF

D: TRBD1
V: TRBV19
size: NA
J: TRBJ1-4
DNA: TGTGCCAGTAGTATGGGACAGGGTAGTGAAAAACTGTTTTTT
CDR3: CASSMGQGSEKLFF

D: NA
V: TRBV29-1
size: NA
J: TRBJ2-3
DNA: TGCAGCGTCACCGGGTTCACAGATACGCAGTATTTT
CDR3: CSVTGFTDTQYF

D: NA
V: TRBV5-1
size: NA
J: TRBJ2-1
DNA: TGCGCCAGCAGCCAGACTAGTGGTGAGCAGTTCTTC
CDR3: CASSQTSGEQFF

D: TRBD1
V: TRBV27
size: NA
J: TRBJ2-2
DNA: TGTGCCAGCAGTTCCCTACAGGGGATGGGGACCGGGGAGCTGTTTTTT
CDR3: CASSSLQGMGTGELFF

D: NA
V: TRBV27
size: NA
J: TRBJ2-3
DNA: TGTGCCAGCAGTTCCTATTCAGATACGCAGTATTTT
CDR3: CASSSYSDTQYF

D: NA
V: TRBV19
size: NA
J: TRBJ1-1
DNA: TGTGCCAGTAGTATTCAAGGCGACACTGAAGCTTTCTTT
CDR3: CASSIQGDTEAFF

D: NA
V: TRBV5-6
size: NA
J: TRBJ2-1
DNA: TGTGCCAGCAGCTTCGGCTATGAGCAGTTCTTC
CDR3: CASSFGYEQFF